These 8 T cell receptor beta chains came from one sample sequenced in a study of T-cell memory formation after mild COVID-19. TCRdb ran MiXCR on the 5' RACE reads and lists one entry per CDR3 protein. The sample has under 300,000 distinct CDR3 sequences; less than 9.5% are singletons. Sequenced: PBMCs or a T cell subset sorted from them (not recorded which). The receptors were gathered from a man between 18 and 35 years old who had mild COVID-19 (a few samples of this study predate the infection). Cell type and time point are not known.

In this sample, this clonotype turned up many times. The chain is built from TRBV6-5 and TRBJ2-5; maybe TRBD1 (6 bases). V was pared by 6 bases and J by 5 bases, with 16 bases between. The CDR3 is 14 amino acids. Germline lookup yields CDR1 MNHEY and CDR2 SVGAGI. CDR3 protein: CASSDRSRSETQYF. The CDR3 nucleotides read TGTGCCAGCAGCGACAGGTCTCGGAGTGAGACCCAGTACTTC.

This clonotype was counted ten times or more. The chain recombines TRBV10-3 with TRBJ2-5; TRBD1 is a possible D gene (6 bases). The germline gives CDR1 ENHRY, CDR2 SYGVKD. V lost 6 bases, J lost 5 bases, and 13 bases lay in between. The CDR3 sequence is 13 residues long. CDR3 sequence (DNA): TGTGCCATCAGGGGGGCCGATATGGAGACCCAGTACTTC. Its protein product is CAIRGADMETQYF.

This clonotype turned up a few times. The chain employs TRBV20-1 and TRBJ2-2; tentative D call: TRBD1 (5 bases). This CDR3 has 16 residues. Germline V gene data show CDR1 as DFQATT and CDR2 as SNEGSKA (reference sequence). V lost 0 bases and J 5 bases, leaving 16 bases between the germline ends. CDR3 region: CSARDRLRDLTGELFF. DNA of the CDR3: TGCAGTGCTAGAGATCGCCTCAGGGATCTTACCGGGGAGCTGTTTTTT.

This clonotype was observed at least ten times. This chain links TRBV5-1 with TRBJ2-5; D remains ambiguous. Trimming pared 0 bases from V and 0 bases from J, leaving 6 bases between. The length of the CDR3 is 14 residues. Germline assignment: CDR1 SGHRS and CDR2 YFSETQ. CDR3 in amino acids: CASSLAADQETQYF. The CDR3 bases are TGCGCCAGCAGCTTGGCCGCGGACCAAGAGACCCAGTACTTC.

The chain has TRBV7-2 and TRBJ1-5; maybe TRBD1 (5 bases). The CDR3 contains 16 residues. From germline, CDR1 is SGHTA and CDR2 FQGNSA. V lost 5 bases to trimming and J lost 4 bases, with 18 bases between them. DNA of the CDR3: TGTGCCAGCAGCGTCTACGTCAGGGCAGGGAATCAGCCCCAGCATTTT. As protein: CASSVYVRAGNQPQHF.

The chain uses TRBV20-1 and TRBJ1-1; D is unresolved. This CDR3 contains 14 residues. V dropped 7 bases and J dropped 0 bases, with 15 bases sitting between them. Per the germline V gene, CDR1 is DFQATT and CDR2 is SNEGSKA (reference sequence). CDR3 sequence reads: CSVLLWTVNTEAFF. DNA for the CDR3: TGCAGTGTTCTACTCTGGACGGTGAACACTGAAGCTTTCTTT.

With respect to this clonotype: A junction end diverges from the germline sequence, so it may reflect a read error. The chain links TRBV7-6 to TRBJ1-3, with D tentatively TRBD1 (6 bases). Germline CDR1 is SGHVS and CDR2 is FNYEAQ. The CDR3 has 15 residues. CDR3 nucleotide sequence: TGTGCCAGCAGCCCTCAGGCGGGGGGCGGAAACACCATGTATTTT. Encoded protein: CASSPQAGGGNTMYF.

CDR3 nucleotides: TGTGCCAGCAGCTCTACAGGGCAGGGGGAGCAGTTCTTC. Its translation: CASSSTGQGEQFF. V and J are TRBV7-2 and TRBJ2-1; possibly TRBD1 for D (6 bases). This CDR3 has 13 amino acids. The ends were cut back, 4 bases at V and 10 bases at J, with 14 bases in the middle. Germline CDR1 and CDR2: SGHTA and FQGNSA.